This T cell receptor (beta chain) derives from a study of T cells after yellow fever vaccination. The ends were cut back, 3 bases at V and 2 bases at J, with 14 bases in the middle. Germline values: CDR1 SGHRS, CDR2 YFSETQ. The CDR3 runs 15 residues. This clonotype was seen many times. TCRdb called the 5' RACE reads again in MiXCR, with one record for every CDR3 protein. The sample shows some 250,000 distinct CDR3 sequences, 6.5% to 8.5% of them seen only once. This receptor was obtained from a man aged 30 to 39 who received the YFV17D yellow fever vaccine. The chain is built from TRBV5-1 and TRBJ2-5; D gene ambiguous. The sequenced sample was CD4+ T cells sorted from PBMCs, obtained 15 days after the yellow fever booster vaccination. Here the CDR3 DNA reads TGCGCCAGCAGCTCGGCCGGAGTATTACAAGAGACCCAGTACTTC. Its translation: CASSSAGVLQETQYF.